Below are 25 T cell receptor beta chains sequenced from a single sample in a study of response to subunit inactivated influenza vaccine. MiXCR, run by TCRdb on the RT-PCR reads, gives a single entry per CDR3 protein. The table records approximately 700,000 distinct CDR3 sequences, about 15% of them present only once. The specimen comprised PBMCs from blood, sampled 14 to 15 days before vaccination. The source is a man aged 50-60 years who received an inactivated influenza vaccine.

This clonotype was detected many times. The chain joins TRBV27 to TRBJ2-7, with 9 bases identical to TRBD2. The CDR3 extends over 15 amino acids. Germline V gives CDR1 MNHEY, CDR2 SMNVEV (reference sequence). Trimming removed 5 bases from V and 3 bases from J; junction bases left unmatched: 8. In nucleotides, the CDR3 is TGTGCCAGCAGTCCCACGATTAGCGGGAGCTACGAGCAGTACTTC. It codes for CASSPTISGSYEQYF.

This clonotype was picked up a small number of times. V is TRBV20-1 and J is TRBJ2-3; no clear D gene. V lost 5 bases to trimming and J lost 1 base, with 7 bases between them. In germline, CDR1 is DFQATT, CDR2 SNEGSKA (reference sequence). This CDR3 is built from 12 residues. In DNA, the CDR3 is TGCAGTGCTCTTATGGGCACAGATACGCAGTATTTT. It yields the protein CSALMGTDTQYF.

The chain recombines TRBV20-1 with TRBJ2-2; 9 bases are a match to TRBD1. Germline loops: CDR1 DFQATT, CDR2 SNEGSKA (reference sequence). The CDR3 length is 15 residues. With 4 bases clipped from V and 6 bases from J, the junction kept 9 bases outside the gene matches. In DNA, the CDR3 is TGCAGTGCTACAGCCTCGGACAGGGGTCCCGGGGAGCTGTTTTTT. Its protein product is CSATASDRGPGELFF.

The V call is TRBV28, the J call TRBJ2-1; TRBD1 agrees at 9 bases. The CDR3 spans 17 residues. Losses at the gene ends were 6 bases for V and 0 bases for J; bases not matched to a gene: 9. CDR1 is MDHEN and CDR2 is SYDVKM in the germline V gene. The CDR3 sequence is CASSQWTGVSSYNEQFF. The CDR3, as DNA: TGTGCCAGCAGCCAATGGACAGGGGTTAGCTCCTACAATGAGCAGTTCTTC.

This clonotype has a handful of counts. This rearrangement joins TRBV6-2 or TRBV6-3 to TRBJ2-1; D gene unclear. Germline CDR1 is MNHEY and CDR2 is SVGEGT. With 5 bases removed from V and 3 bases from J, the gap between germline ends came to 14 bases. CDR3 length equals 15 residues. The CDR3 region has the DNA TGTGCCAGCAGTGGAAATGATAGGTTCTACAATGAGCAGTTCTTC. Its protein is CASSGNDRFYNEQFF.

This clonotype was seen more than once but under ten times. This chain joins TRBV28 and TRBJ2-1, with 7 bases matching TRBD2. This CDR3 region has 13 residues. Germline CDR1 reads MDHEN; CDR2 reads SYDVKM. With V trimmed by 2 bases and J by 9 bases, 4 bases remained unmatched. In nucleotides, the CDR3 is TGTGCCAGCAGTTTAAAACTAGCGTCTGAGCAGTTCTTC. Its protein is CASSLKLASEQFF.

The chain combines TRBV7-9 with TRBJ2-7, with 10 bases lining up with TRBD1. Germline-derived CDR1 and CDR2 are SEHNR and FQNEAQ (reference sequence). Trimming removed 3 bases from V and 7 bases from J; junction bases left unmatched: 6. The CDR3 runs to 14 residues. CDR3 in amino acids: CASSFPGQGMEQYF. The CDR3 coding sequence is TGTGCCAGCAGCTTCCCGGGACAGGGGATGGAGCAGTACTTC.

This clonotype has a handful of counts. V usage is TRBV7-2 and J usage is TRBJ2-7; TRBD2 matches 8 bases. Germline V gene data show CDR1 as SGHTA and CDR2 as FQGNSA. CDR3 length: 14 residues. The V segment lost 5 bases and the J segment 2 bases; nucleotides outside the gene matches: 5. The CDR3 nucleotides are TGTGCCAGCAGCGGTAGCGGGGCAACCTACGAGCAGTACTTC. Translation gives CASSGSGATYEQYF.

The chain combines TRBV11-3 with TRBJ2-1; D perhaps matches TRBD1 (5 bases). Trimming left V 5 bases short and J 7 bases short, with 18 bases between. This CDR3 region has 15 residues. The germline V gene has CDR1 SGHNT and CDR2 YENEEA. The DNA of the CDR3 is TGTGCCAGCAGCGCCGAAGGGGATGGTGGGAATGAGCAGTTCTTC. It codes for CASSAEGDGGNEQFF. The full variable domain, in which reference TRBV11-3 and TRBJ2-1 provide the parts outside the CDR3, is EAGVVQSPRYKIIEKKQPVAFWCNPISGHNTLYWYLQNLGQGPELLIRYENEEAVDDSQLPKDRFSAERLKGVDSTLKIQPAELGDSAVYLCASSAEGDGGNEQFFGPGTRLTVL.

This rearrangement joins TRBV20-1 to TRBJ1-6; weak D call: TRBD1 (6 bases). Trimming pared 0 bases from V and 7 bases from J, leaving 19 bases between. Germline-derived CDR1 and CDR2 are DFQATT and SNEGSKA (reference sequence). The CDR3 contains 17 residues. CDR3 region: CSARDRGRGGGNSPLHF. The CDR3 bases are TGCAGTGCTAGAGATCGGGGCAGGGGAGGGGGGAATTCACCCCTCCACTTT.

A few counts support this clonotype. The rearrangement links TRBV6-5 to TRBJ2-1; maybe TRBD1 (5 bases). V gave up 2 bases and J gave up 4 bases, with 6 bases separating them. Germline assignment: CDR1 MNHEY and CDR2 SVGAGI. The CDR3 runs to 13 residues. Written as DNA, the CDR3 is TGTGCCAGCAGTTACACAGGATACAATGAGCAGTTCTTC. Its translation is CASSYTGYNEQFF.

This clonotype was counted only a few times. The rearrangement joins TRBV5-1 to TRBJ2-1; D possibly matches TRBD1 or TRBD2 (5 bases each). In germline, CDR1 is SGHRS, CDR2 YFSETQ. Trimming stripped 6 bases from V and 4 bases from J, with 14 bases between. The CDR3 has 14 residues. CDR3 in amino acids: CASNMRGFYNEQFF. In DNA form, the CDR3 reads TGCGCCAGCAATATGAGGGGTTTTTACAATGAGCAGTTCTTC.

This clonotype occurred a few times. J is TRBJ2-4 and V is TRBV9, with 12 nucleotides matching TRBD2. The CDR3 has 17 amino acids. J lost 9 bases, V lost 1 base, and 11 bases had no gene match. Germline CDR1 reads SGDLS; CDR2 reads YYNGEE. The CDR3 is CASSVLAGGPPGGIQYF. Written as DNA, the CDR3 is TGTGCCAGCAGCGTACTAGCGGGAGGGCCCCCTGGCGGCATTCAGTACTTC.

This clonotype was found many times. This rearrangement joins TRBV18 to TRBJ2-1; TRBD1 aligns across 9 bases. The germline V gene has CDR1 KGHSH and CDR2 LQKENI. The CDR3 covers 15 residues. V lost 4 bases to trimming and J lost 2 bases; unmatched junction nucleotides: 3. Here the CDR3 reads CASSQDRGTYNEQFF. In nucleotides, the CDR3 is TGTGCCAGCTCACAGGACAGGGGTACCTACAATGAGCAGTTCTTC.

This clonotype came up a few times. This chain connects TRBV5-1 to TRBJ2-5, with TRBD1 matching 10 bases. With 4 bases clipped from V and 2 bases from J, the junction kept 11 bases outside the gene matches. Germline V gene data show CDR1 as SGHRS and CDR2 as YFSETQ. This CDR3 spans 17 amino acids. The CDR3 DNA follows: TGCGCCAGCAGCGTGGGGGTCCGGACAGGGGGACAAGAGACCCAGTACTTC. This encodes CASSVGVRTGGQETQYF.

In this sample, this clonotype turned up a few times. The genes are TRBV12-3 or TRBV12-4 and TRBJ2-2; D is uncertain. The germline V and J ends were trimmed by 8 bases and 0 bases, with 10 bases remaining between them. The CDR3 covers 14 residues. The CDR3, as DNA: TGTGCCAGCCATCGGGCAGCGAACACCGGGGAGCTGTTTTTT. It encodes CASHRAANTGELFF.

This clonotype has more than one count but fewer than ten. This chain connects TRBV12-3 or TRBV12-4 to TRBJ2-7; D not resolved. CDR3 size: 15 residues. Trimming took off 2 bases at V and 0 bases at J, with 11 bases between the two ends. CDR3 sequence: CASSLRIGRSYEQYF. DNA of the CDR3: TGTGCCAGCAGTTTACGTATCGGGCGCTCCTACGAGCAGTACTTC.

This chain connects TRBV5-1 to TRBJ1-2; D gene ambiguous. There are 14 residues in the CDR3. The V gene lost 7 bases and the J gene lost 6 bases, with 19 bases spanning the gap. Germline V gene lookup returns CDR1 SGHRS and CDR2 YFSETQ. The CDR3 DNA reads TGCGCCAGCGCTCCTCTGGAGGTTCAAAATGGCTACACCTTC. Translated: CASAPLEVQNGYTF.

V is TRBV6-1 and J is TRBJ2-2, with D tentatively TRBD2 (5 bases). V shed 2 bases and J shed 0 bases, with 19 bases lying between them. The length of the CDR3 is 19 residues. Germline-derived CDR1 and CDR2 are MNHNS and SASEGT. The CDR3 is CASSEPRPGSGPNTGELFF. The CDR3 nucleotides read TGTGCCAGCAGTGAACCGCGTCCGGGGAGTGGACCGAACACCGGGGAGCTGTTTTTT.

This clonotype was detected only a few times. The V gene is TRBV6-2 or TRBV6-3, the J gene TRBJ2-3; 8 bases fit TRBD1. With V trimmed by 2 bases and J by 3 bases, 4 bases remained unmatched. The CDR3 is made up of 15 amino acids. Per the germline V gene, CDR1 is MNHEY and CDR2 is SVGEGT. CDR3 sequence (DNA): TGTGCCAGCAGTTACGCTAGGACAGGGACAGATACGCAGTATTTT. Amino acid sequence: CASSYARTGTDTQYF.

This clonotype was seen only a few times. The V and J genes are TRBV7-9 and TRBJ1-6, with 12 bases fitting TRBD1. Looked up from germline, CDR1 is SEHNR and CDR2 is FQNEAQ (reference sequence). The CDR3 is made up of 16 amino acids. V lost 4 bases to trimming and J lost 6 bases; unmatched junction nucleotides: 4. The CDR3 DNA reads TGTGCCAGCAGCTCATGGGACAGGGGGCCTAATTCACCCCTCCACTTT. This encodes CASSSWDRGPNSPLHF. Supplemented by reference TRBV7-9 and TRBJ1-6, the full variable domain reads DTGVSQNPRHKITKRGQNVTFRCDPISEHNRLYWYRQTLGQGPEFLTYFQNEAQLEKSRLLSDRFSAERPKGSFSTLEIQRTEQGDSAMYLCASSSWDRGPNSPLHFGNGTRLTVT.

The V and J genes are TRBV5-6 and TRBJ2-3; 9 nucleotides align to TRBD1. From germline, CDR1 is SGHDT and CDR2 YYEEEE. J gave up 7 bases and V 5 bases, and 8 bases lay outside the gene matches. The CDR3 spans 14 residues. Here the CDR3 reads CASSWTGDVNTQYF. The DNA of the CDR3 is TGTGCCAGCAGTTGGACAGGGGATGTGAATACGCAGTATTTT.

CDR3 sequence (DNA): TGTGCCAGCTCCAGGAGAGAGGGAGATACGCAGTATTTT. It is translated as CASSRREGDTQYF. V and J are TRBV12-3 or TRBV12-4 and TRBJ2-3; D perhaps matches TRBD2 (5 bases). The CDR3 is made up of 13 amino acids. The ends were cut back, 8 bases at V and 5 bases at J, with 14 bases in the middle.

The chain carries TRBV10-3 and TRBJ2-2; unclear D gene. CDR1 is ENHRY and CDR2 is SYGVKD in the germline V gene. There are 13 residues in the CDR3. The ends were cut back, 10 bases at V and 3 bases at J, with 12 bases in the middle. The CDR3 region is CATSRAYTGELFF. The CDR3 DNA is TGTGCCACCTCAAGGGCCTACACCGGGGAGCTGTTTTTT.

This clonotype was detected only a few times. The rearrangement uses TRBV12-3 or TRBV12-4 and TRBJ1-2; no definite D call. The V end was cut by 4 bases, the J end by 8 bases, with 8 bases between. This CDR3 spans 11 amino acids. The CDR3 here is CASSSLEGYTF. The CDR3 DNA is TGTGCCAGCAGTTCCCTTGAGGGCTACACCTTC.